The sequence of this T cell receptor beta chain was determined in a study of blood T cell repertoires in COVID-19. Background on the study: Collection of acute and convalescent COVID-19 samples took place in the United States, Italy and Spain.

Germline V lookup: CDR1 SGHKS, CDR2 YYEKEE (reference sequence). The CDR3 totals 15 residues. V trimming: 6 bases; J trimming: 4 bases; junction bases outside the gene matches: 9. The authors' processing: Estimated nucleated cell counts came from reference gene primer amplification. Using immunoSEQ multiplex PCR, the repertoire was profiled, and TCRdb retains in-frame clones only, with some absent. V, J and clone size reflect that table, while D and trimming were determined from the DNA. Of roughly 270,000 clones listed, around 90% are singletons. This chain uses TRBV5-5 with TRBJ2-7; 11 bases are a match to TRBD1. Source material: peripheral blood. The TCR comes from a man younger than 35 with active or convalescent COVID-19. CDR3 protein: CASIHAGTGGYEQYF. For the CDR3, the DNA is TGTGCCAGCATCCACGCCGGGACAGGGGGTTACGAGCAGTACTTC.